The following is a TCR beta chain sequence with its context. Between the trimmed V and J ends, which lost 8 bases and 6 bases, there was a span of 11 bases. CDR1 SNHLY and CDR2 FYNNEI come from the germline V gene. The CDR3 is 12 residues long. The data were taken from a study of Ad26.COV2.S vaccination and SARS-CoV-2 variants. For the study at large: It was the COV1001 Ad26.COV2.S trial arm that included the donor.

The treatment denotes: some 20 received Ad26.COV2.S at low or high dose, single or two shots; about 5 received placebo; per-sample allocation not given. Day 63 after the first injection of vaccine or placebo was the sampling time. Donation came from an adult in Boston who was aged 18-55 years. An Ad26 vector was used to express Wuhan-strain SARS-CoV-2 spike as the vaccine. Assay: immunoSEQ multiplex PCR; the TCRdb copy retains only in-frame clones and omits some. The repertoire has a few hundred thousand clones, 92% of them found once; the top ten carry about 1.7%. This specimen consisted of peripheral blood, obtained in a trial of Ad26.COV2.S vaccine versus placebo. The source of this sequence is a person between 18 and 59 years old who received the Ad26.COV2.S COVID-19 vaccine or a placebo. The V and J genes are TRBV2 and TRBJ2-1; unclear D gene. CDR3 DNA sequence: TGTGCCAGCTTGGAAATCGGCAATGAGCAGTTCTTC. This encodes CASLEIGNEQFF.